The source of this T cell receptor (beta chain) is a study of blood T cell repertoires in COVID-19. CDR1 is MNHEY, CDR2 SVGEGT, per germline. V was pared by 6 bases and J by 3 bases, with 7 bases of the junction left unmatched. This CDR3 region has 15 residues. In this sample, this clone turned up once. Profiling relied on immunoSEQ multiplex PCR, and the TCRdb table lists in-frame clones only, not all of them. The sample comprises approximately 92,000 clones, around 81% of which are singletons, and nearly 3.5% rests with the top ten. This clonotype was sampled from a man in his fifties with acute or convalescent COVID-19. The sample consisted of peripheral blood. The chain has TRBV6-2 or TRBV6-3 and TRBJ1-5, with 8 nucleotides matching TRBD1. The DNA for the CDR3 is TGTGCCAGCAGCCCGGACAGGGACCTCAATCAGCCCCAGCATTTT. It encodes CASSPDRDLNQPQHF.